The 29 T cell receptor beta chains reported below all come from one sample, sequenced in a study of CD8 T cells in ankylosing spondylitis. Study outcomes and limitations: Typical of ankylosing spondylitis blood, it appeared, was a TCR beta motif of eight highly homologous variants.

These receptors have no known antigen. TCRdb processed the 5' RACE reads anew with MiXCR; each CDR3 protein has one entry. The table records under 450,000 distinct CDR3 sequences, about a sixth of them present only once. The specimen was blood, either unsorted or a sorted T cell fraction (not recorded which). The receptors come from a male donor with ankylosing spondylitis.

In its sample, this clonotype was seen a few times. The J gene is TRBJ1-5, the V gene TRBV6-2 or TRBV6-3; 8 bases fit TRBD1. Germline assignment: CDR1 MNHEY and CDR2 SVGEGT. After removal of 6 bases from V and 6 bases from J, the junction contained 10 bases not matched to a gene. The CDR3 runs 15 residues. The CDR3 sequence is CASRLDRGGAQPQHF. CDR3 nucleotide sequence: TGTGCCAGCAGACTCGACAGGGGAGGGGCTCAGCCCCAGCATTTT.

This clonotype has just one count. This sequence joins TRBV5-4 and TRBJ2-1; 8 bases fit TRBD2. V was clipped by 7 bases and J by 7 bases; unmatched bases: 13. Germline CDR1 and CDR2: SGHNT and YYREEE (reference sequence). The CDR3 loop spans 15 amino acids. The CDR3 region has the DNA TGTGCCAGCGGCCTCGGGGGGGGGCTTGGGAATGAGCAGTTCTTC. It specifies CASGLGGGLGNEQFF.

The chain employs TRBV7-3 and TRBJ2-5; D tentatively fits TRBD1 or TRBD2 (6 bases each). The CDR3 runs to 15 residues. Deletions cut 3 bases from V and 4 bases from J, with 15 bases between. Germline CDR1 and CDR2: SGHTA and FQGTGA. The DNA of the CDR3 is TGTGCCAGCAGCTTTTTAGGAGGGGGTCCAGAGACCCAGTACTTC. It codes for CASSFLGGGPETQYF.

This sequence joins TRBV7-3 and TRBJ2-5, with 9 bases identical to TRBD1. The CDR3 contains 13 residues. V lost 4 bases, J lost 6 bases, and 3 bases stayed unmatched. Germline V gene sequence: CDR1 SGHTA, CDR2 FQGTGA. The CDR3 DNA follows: TGTGCCAGCAGCTCCGGACAGGGGAAGACCCAGTACTTC. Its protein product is CASSSGQGKTQYF.

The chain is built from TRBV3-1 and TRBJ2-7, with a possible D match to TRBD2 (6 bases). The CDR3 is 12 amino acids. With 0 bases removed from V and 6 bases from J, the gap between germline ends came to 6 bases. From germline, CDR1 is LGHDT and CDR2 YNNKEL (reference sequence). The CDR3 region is CASSQDGSEQYF. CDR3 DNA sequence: TGTGCCAGCAGCCAAGACGGGAGCGAGCAGTACTTC.

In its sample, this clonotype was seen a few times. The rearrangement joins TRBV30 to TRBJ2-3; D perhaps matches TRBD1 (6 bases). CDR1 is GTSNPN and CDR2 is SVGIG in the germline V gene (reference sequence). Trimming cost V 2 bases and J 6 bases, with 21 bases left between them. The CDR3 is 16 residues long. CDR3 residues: CAWSKSDRERMDTQYF. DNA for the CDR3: TGTGCCTGGAGTAAATCGGACAGAGAGCGAATGGATACGCAGTATTTT.

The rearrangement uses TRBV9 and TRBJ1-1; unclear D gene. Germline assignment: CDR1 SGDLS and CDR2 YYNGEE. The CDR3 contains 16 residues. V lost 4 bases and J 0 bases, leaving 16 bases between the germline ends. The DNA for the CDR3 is TGTGCCAGCAGCCCCTCCTTGGGCGGGATGAACACTGAAGCTTTCTTT. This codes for CASSPSLGGMNTEAFF.

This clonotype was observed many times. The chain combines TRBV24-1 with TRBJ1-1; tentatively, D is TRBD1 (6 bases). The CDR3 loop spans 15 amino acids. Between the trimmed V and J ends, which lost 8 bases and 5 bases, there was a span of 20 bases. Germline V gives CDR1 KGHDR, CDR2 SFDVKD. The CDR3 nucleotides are TGTGCCACCAACCCCTTTCAACAGGGTTGGACTGAAGCTTTCTTT. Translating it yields CATNPFQQGWTEAFF.

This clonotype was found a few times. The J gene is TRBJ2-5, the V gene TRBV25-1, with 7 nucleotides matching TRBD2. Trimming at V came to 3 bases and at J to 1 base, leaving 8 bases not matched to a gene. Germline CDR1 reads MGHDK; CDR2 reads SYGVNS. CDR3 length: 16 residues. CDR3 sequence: CASSEPAGGSQETQYF. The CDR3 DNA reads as TGTGCCAGCAGTGAGCCCGCCGGGGGGAGCCAAGAGACCCAGTACTTC. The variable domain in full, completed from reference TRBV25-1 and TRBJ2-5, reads EADIYQTPRYLVIGTGKKITLECSQTMGHDKMYWYQQDPGMELHLIHYSYGVNSTEKGDLSSESTVSRIRTEHFPLTLESARPSHTSQYLCASSEPAGGSQETQYFGPGTRLLVL.

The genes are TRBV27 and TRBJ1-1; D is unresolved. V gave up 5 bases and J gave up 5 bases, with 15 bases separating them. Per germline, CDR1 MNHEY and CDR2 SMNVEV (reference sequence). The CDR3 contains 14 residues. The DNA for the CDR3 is TGTGCCAGCAGTGACCGGTACCGGAGGACTGAAGCTTTCTTT. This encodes CASSDRYRRTEAFF.

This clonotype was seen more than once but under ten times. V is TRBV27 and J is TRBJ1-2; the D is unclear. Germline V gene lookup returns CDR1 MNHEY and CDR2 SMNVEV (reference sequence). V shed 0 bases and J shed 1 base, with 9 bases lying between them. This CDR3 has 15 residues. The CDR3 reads CASSLSGWDNYGYTF. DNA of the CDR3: TGTGCCAGCAGTTTATCGGGGTGGGATAACTATGGCTACACCTTC.

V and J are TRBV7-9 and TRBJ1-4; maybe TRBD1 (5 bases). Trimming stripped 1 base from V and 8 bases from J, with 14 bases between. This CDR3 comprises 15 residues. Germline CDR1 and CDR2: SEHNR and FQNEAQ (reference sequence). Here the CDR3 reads CASSLDGALGEKLFF. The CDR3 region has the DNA TGTGCCAGCAGCTTAGATGGGGCGCTAGGGGAAAAACTGTTTTTT.

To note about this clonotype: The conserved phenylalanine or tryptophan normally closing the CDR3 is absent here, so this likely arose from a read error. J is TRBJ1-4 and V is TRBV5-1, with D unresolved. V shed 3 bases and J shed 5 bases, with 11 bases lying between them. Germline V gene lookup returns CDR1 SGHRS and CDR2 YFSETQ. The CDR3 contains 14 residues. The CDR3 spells CASSSGLLNEKLFC. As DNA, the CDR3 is TGCGCCAGCAGCTCCGGACTGCTCAATGAAAAACTGTTTTGT.

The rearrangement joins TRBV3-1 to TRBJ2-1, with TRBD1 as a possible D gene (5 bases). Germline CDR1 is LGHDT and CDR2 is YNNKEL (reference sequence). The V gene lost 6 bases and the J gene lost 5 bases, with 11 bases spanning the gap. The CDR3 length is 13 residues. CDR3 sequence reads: CASSRTPNNEQFF. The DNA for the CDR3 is TGTGCCAGCAGTCGGACACCGAACAATGAGCAGTTCTTC.

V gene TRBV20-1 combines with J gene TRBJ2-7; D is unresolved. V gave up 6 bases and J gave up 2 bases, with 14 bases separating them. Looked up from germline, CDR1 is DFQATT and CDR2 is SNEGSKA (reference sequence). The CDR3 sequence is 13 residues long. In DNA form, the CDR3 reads TGCAGTGCCCTCCGGCCGGGTACCTACGAGCAGTACTTC. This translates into CSALRPGTYEQYF.

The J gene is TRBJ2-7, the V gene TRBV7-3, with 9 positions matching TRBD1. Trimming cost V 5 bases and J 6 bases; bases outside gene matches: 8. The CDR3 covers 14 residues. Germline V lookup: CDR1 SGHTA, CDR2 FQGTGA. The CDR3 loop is CASSPGQGLGEQYF. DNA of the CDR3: TGTGCCAGCAGCCCGGGACAGGGTCTGGGCGAGCAGTACTTC.

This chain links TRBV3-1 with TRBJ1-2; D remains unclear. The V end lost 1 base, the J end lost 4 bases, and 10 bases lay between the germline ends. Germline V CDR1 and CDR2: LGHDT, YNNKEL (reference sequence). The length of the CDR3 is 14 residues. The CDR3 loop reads CASSQVDALYGYTF. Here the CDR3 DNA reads TGTGCCAGCAGCCAAGTGGACGCACTCTATGGCTACACCTTC.

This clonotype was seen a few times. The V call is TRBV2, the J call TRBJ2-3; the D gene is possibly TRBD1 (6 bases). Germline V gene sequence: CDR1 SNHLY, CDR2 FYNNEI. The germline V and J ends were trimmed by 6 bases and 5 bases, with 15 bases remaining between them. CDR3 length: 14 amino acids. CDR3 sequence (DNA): TGTGCCAGCAGGACCCAGGGGAGTATAGATACGCAGTATTTT. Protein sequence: CASRTQGSIDTQYF.

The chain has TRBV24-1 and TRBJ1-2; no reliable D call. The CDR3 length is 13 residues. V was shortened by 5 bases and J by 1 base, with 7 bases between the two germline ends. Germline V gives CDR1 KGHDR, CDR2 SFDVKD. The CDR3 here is CATSVGSNYGYTF. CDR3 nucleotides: TGTGCCACCAGTGTGGGCAGTAACTATGGCTACACCTTC.

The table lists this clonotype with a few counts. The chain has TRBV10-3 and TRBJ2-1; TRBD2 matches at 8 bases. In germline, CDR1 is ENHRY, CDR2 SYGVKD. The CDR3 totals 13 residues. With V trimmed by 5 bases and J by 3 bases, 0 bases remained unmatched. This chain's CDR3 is CAISSGSYNEQFF. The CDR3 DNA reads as TGTGCCATCAGTAGCGGGAGCTACAATGAGCAGTTCTTC.

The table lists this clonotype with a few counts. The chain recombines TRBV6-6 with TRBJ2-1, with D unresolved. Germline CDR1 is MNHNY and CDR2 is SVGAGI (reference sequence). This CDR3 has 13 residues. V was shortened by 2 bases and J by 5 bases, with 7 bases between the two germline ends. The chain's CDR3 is CASSYARNNEQFF. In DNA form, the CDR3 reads TGTGCCAGCAGTTACGCAAGAAACAATGAGCAGTTCTTC.

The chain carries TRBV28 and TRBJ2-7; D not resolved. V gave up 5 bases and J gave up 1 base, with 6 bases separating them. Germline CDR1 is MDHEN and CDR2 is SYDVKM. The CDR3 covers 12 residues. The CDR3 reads CASSGNSYEQYF. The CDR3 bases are TGTGCCAGCAGTGGAAATTCCTACGAGCAGTACTTC. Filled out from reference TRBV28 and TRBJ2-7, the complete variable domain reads DVKVTQSSRYLVKRTGEKVFLECVQDMDHENMFWYRQDPGLGLRLIYFSYDVKMKEKGDIPEGYSVSREKKERFSLILESASTNQTSMYLCASSGNSYEQYFGPGTRLTVT.

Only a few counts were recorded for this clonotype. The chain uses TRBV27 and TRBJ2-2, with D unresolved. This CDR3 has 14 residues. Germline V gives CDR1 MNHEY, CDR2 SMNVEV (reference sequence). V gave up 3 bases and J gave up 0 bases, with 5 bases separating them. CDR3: CASSFYPNTGELFF. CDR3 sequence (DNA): TGTGCCAGCAGTTTTTACCCGAACACCGGGGAGCTGTTTTTT.

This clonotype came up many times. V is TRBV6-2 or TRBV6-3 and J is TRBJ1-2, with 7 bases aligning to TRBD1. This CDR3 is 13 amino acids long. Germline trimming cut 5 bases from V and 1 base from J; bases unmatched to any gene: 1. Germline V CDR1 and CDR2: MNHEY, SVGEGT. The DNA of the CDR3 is TGTGCCAGCAGTAGGGACAGTAACTATGGCTACACCTTC. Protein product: CASSRDSNYGYTF.

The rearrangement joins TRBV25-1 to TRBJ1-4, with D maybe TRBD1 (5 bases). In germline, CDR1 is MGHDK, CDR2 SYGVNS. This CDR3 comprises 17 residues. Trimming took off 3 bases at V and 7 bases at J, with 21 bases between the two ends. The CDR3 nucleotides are TGTGCCAGCAGTGATCCCGGGACGTACGACGGTGGTGAAAAACTGTTTTTT. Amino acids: CASSDPGTYDGGEKLFF.

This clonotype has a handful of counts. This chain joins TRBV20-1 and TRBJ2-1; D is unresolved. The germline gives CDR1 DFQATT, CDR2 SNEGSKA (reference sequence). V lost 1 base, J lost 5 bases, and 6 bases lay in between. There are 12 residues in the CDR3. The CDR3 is CSARVPDNEQFF. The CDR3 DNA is TGCAGTGCTAGAGTCCCAGACAATGAGCAGTTCTTC.

CDR3 coding DNA: TGCGCCAGCAGCTTGGAGACAGCGAAGAACACCGGGGAGCTGTTTTTT. It codes for CASSLETAKNTGELFF. The chain couples TRBV5-1 to TRBJ2-2, with a possible D match to TRBD1 (5 bases). Germline V CDR1 and CDR2: SGHRS, YFSETQ. The V end lost 0 bases, the J end lost 1 base, and 10 bases lay between the germline ends. This CDR3 is built from 16 residues.

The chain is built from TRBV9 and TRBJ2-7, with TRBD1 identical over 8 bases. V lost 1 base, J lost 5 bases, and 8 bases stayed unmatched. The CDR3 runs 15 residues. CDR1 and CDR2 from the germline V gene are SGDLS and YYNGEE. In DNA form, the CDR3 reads TGTGCCAGCAGCGTATCCCCCAGGGGGCTCGACGAGCAGTACTTC. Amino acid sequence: CASSVSPRGLDEQYF. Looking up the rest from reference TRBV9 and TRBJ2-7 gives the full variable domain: DSGVTQTPKHLITATGQRVTLRCSPRSGDLSVYWYQQSLDQGLQFLIQYYNGEERAKGNILERFSAQQFPDLHSELNLSSLELGDSALYFCASSVSPRGLDEQYFGPGTRLTVT.

CDR3 nucleotides: TGTGCCAGCAGACAAAGTTGGAGCAGGGCTGGTGAAAAACTGTTTTTT. The encoded protein is CASRQSWSRAGEKLFF. This sequence joins TRBV6-1 and TRBJ1-4; perhaps TRBD1 as D (5 bases). The length of the CDR3 is 16 residues. Germline CDR1 is MNHNS and CDR2 is SASEGT. V was trimmed by 6 bases and J by 7 bases, leaving 21 bases between them.